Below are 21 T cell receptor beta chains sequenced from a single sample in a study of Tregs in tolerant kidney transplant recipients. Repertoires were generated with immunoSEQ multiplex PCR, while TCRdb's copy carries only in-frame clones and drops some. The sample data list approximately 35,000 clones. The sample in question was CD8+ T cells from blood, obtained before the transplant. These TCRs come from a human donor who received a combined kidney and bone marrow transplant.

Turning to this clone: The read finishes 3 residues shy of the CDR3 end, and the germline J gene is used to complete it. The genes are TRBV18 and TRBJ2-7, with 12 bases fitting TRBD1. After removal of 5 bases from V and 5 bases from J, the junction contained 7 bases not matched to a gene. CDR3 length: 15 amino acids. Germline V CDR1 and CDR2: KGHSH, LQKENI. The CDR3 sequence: CASSASGTGGHEQYF. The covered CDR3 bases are TGTGCCAGCTCAGCATCCGGGACAGGGGGCCACGAG.

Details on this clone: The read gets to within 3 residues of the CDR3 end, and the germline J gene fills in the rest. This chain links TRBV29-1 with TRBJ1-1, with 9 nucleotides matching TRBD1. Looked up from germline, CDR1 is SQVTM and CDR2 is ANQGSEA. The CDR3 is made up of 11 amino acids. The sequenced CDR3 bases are TGCAGCGTCTTGACAGGGGGAAGA. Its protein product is CSVLTGGR. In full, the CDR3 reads CSVLTGGRAFF.

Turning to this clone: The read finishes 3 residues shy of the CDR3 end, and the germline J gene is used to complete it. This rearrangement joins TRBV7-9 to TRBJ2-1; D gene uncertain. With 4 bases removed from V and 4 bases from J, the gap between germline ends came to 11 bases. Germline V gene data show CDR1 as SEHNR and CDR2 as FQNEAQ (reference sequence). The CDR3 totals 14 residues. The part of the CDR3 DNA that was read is TGTGCCAGCAGCTCCCACGTCCGGTACAATGAG. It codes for CASSSHVRYNE. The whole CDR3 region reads CASSSHVRYNEQFF.

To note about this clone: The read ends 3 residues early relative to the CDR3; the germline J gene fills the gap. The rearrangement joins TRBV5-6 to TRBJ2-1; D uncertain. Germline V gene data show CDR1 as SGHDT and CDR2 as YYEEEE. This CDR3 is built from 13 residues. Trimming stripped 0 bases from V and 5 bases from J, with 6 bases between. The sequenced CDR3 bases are TGTGCCAGCAGCTTGGGGGCCCACAATGAG. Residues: CASSLGAHNE. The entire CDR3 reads CASSLGAHNEQFF.

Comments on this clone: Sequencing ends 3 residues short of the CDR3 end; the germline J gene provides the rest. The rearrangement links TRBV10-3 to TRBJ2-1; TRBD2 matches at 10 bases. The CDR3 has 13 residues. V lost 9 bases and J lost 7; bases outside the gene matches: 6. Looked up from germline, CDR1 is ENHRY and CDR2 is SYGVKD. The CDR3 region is CAIFSGRSNEQFF. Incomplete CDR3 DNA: TGTGCCATTTTTAGCGGGAGGTCAAATGAG.

CDR3 amino acids: CASSLGGPNYGYTF. CDR3 DNA (partial): TGTGCCAGCAGTCTCGGCGGTCCTAACTATGGC. This chain links TRBV5-4 with TRBJ1-2; no clear D gene. The read halts 3 residues ahead of the CDR3 end, with the missing end drawn from the germline J gene. The germline CDR1 and CDR2 sequences are SGHNT and YYREEE (reference sequence). Trimming took 5 bases from V and 0 from J, leaving 11 bases between them. The CDR3 is made up of 14 amino acids.

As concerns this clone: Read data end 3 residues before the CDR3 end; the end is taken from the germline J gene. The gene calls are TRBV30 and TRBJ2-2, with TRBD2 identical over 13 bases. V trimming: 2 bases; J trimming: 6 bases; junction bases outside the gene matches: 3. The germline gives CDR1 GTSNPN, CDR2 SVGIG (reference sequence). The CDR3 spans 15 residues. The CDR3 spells CAWSTGLAGAGELFF. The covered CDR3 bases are TGTGCCTGGAGTACCGGACTAGCGGGAGCCGGGGAG.

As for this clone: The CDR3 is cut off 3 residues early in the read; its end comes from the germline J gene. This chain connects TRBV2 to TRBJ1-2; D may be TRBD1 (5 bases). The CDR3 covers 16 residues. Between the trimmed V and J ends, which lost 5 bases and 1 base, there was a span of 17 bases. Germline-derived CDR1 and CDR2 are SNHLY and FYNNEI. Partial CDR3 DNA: TGTGCCAGCAGTCACGATACAGGACCAGTTAACTATGGC. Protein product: CASSHDTGPVNYG. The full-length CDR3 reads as CASSHDTGPVNYGYTF.

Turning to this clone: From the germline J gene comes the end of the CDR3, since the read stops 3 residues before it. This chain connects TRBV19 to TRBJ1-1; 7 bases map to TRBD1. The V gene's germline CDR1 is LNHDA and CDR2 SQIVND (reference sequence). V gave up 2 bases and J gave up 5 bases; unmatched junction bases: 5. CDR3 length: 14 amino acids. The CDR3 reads CASSINRGGTEAFF. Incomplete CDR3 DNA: TGTGCCAGTAGTATAAACAGGGGTGGAACTGAA.

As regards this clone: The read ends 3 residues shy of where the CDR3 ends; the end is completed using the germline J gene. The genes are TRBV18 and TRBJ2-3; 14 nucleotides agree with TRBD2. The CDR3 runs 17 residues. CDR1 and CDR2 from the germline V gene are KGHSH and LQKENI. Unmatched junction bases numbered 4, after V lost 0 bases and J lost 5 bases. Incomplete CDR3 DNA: TGTGCCAGCTCACCACCCGGACTAGCGGGAGGCGAAGATACG. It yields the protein CASSPPGLAGGEDT. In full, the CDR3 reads CASSPPGLAGGEDTQYF.

CDR3 sequence: CASSRFTGNTEAFF. The CDR3 bases that were read are TGTGCCAGCAGCCGTTTTACAGGGAACACTGAA. The genes are TRBV7-6 and TRBJ1-1; D is perhaps TRBD1 (5 bases). The CDR3 extends 3 residues past the end of the read, so its final part is completed from the germline J gene. V lost 5 bases to trimming and J lost 1 base, with 11 bases between them. The CDR3 is 14 amino acids. Germline V gene data show CDR1 as SGHVS and CDR2 as FNYEAQ.

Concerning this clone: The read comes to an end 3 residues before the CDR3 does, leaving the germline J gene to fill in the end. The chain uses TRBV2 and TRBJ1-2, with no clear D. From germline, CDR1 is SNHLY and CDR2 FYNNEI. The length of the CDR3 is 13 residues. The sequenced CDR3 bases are TGTGCTGCGAACAGACCTTCTACCTATGGC. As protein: CAANRPSTYG. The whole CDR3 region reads CAANRPSTYGYTF.

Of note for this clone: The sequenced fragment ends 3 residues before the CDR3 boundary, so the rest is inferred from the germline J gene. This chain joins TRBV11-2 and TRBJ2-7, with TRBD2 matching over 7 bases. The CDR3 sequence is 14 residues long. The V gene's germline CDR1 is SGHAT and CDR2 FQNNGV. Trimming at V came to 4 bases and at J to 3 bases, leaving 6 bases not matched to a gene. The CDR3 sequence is CASSWVGGDYEQYF. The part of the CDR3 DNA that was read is TGTGCCAGCAGCTGGGTGGGGGGGGACTACGAG.

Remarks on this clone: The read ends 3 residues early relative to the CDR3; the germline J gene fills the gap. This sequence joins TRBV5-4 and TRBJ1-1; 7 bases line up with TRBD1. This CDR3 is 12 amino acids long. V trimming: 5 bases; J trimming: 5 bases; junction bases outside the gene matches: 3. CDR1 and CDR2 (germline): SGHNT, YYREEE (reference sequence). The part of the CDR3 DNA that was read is TGTGCCAGCAGTAGACAGGGTACTGAA. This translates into CASSRQGTE. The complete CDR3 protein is CASSRQGTEAFF.

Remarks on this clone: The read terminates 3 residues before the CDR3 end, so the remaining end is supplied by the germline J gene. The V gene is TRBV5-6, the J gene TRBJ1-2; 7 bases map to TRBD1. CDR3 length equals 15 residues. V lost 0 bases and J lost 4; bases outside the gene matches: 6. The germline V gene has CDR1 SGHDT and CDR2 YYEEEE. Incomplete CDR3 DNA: TGTGCCAGCAGCTTGGCGGCCAGGGGGACCTATGGC. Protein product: CASSLAARGTYG. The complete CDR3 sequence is CASSLAARGTYGYTF.

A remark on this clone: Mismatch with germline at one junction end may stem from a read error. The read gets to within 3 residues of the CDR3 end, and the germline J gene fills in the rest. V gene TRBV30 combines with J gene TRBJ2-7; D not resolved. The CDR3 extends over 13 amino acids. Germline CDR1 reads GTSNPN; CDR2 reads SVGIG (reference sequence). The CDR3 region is CAWGVLTPGEQYF. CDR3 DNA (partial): TGTGCCTGGGGTGTACTCACCCCAGGCGAG.

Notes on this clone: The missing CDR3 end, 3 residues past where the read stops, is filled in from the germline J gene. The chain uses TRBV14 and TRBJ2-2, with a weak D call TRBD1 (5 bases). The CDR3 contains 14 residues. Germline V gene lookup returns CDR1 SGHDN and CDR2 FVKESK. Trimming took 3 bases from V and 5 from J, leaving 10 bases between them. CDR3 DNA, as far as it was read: TGTGCCAGCAGCCATATCAGGGTAACCGGGGAG. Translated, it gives CASSHIRVTGE. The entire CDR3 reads CASSHIRVTGELFF.

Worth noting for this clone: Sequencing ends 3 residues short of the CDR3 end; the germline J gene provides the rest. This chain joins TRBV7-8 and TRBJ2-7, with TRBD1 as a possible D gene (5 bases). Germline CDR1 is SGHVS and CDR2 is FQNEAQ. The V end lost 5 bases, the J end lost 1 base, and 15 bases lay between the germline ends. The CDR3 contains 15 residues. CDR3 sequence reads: CASSPYSGPSYEQYF. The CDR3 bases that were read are TGTGCCAGCAGCCCCTATTCAGGGCCGTCCTACGAG.

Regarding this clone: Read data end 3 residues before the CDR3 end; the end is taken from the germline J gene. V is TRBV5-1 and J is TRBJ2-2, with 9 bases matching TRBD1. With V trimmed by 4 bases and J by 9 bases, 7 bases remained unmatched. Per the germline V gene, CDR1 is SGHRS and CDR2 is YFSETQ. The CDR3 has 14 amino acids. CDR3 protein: CASSGTGGHRELFF. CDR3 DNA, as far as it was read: TGCGCCAGCAGCGGAACAGGGGGCCACCGGGAG.

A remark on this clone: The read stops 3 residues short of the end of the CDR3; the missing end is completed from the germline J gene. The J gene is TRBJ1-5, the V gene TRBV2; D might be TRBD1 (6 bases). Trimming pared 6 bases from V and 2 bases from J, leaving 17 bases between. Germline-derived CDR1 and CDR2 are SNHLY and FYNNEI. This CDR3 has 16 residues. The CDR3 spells CASSQTGGMGNQPQHF. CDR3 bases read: TGTGCCAGCAGCCAAACGGGGGGCATGGGCAATCAGCCC.

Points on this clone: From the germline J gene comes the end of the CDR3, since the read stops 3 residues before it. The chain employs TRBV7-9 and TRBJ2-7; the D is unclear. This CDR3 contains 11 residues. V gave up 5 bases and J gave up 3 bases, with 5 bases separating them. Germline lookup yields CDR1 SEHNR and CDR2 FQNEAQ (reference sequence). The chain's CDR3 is CASSPLYEQYF. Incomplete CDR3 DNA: TGTGCCAGCAGCCCCCTCTACGAG.